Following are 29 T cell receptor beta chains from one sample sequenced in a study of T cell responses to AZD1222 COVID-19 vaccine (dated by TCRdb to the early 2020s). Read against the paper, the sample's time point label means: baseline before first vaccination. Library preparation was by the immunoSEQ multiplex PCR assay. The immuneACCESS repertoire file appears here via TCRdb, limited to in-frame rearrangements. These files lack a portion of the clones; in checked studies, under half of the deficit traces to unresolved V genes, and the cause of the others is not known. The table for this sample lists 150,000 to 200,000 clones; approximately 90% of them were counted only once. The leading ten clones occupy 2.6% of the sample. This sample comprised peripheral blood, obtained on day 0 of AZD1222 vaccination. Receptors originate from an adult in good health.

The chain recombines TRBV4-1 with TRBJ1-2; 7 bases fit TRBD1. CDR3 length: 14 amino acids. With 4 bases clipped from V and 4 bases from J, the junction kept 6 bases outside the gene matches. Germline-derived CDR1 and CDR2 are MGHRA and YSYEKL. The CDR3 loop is CASSRFRDSYGYTF. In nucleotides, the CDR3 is TGCGCCAGCAGCCGATTCCGGGACAGCTATGGCTACACCTTC.

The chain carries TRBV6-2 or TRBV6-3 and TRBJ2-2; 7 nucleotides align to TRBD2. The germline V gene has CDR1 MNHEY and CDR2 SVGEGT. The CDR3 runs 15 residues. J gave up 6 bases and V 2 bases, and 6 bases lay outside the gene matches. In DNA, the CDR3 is TGTGCCAGCAGTTACAGCGGGACTGGGTCCGGGGAGCTGTTTTTT. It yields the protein CASSYSGTGSGELFF.

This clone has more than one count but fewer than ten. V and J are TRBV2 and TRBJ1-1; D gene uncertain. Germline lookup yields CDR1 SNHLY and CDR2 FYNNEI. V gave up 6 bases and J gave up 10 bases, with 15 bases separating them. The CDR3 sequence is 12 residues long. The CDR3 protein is CASSLGDWGAFF. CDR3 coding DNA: TGTGCCAGCAGCTTGGGAGACTGGGGAGCTTTCTTT.

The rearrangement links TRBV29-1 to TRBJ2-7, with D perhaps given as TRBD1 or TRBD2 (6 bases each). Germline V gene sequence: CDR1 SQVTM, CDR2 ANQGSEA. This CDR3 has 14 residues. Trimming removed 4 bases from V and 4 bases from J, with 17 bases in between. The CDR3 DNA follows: TGCAGCGTTGGTATGAGGGGGGCCCCGTACGAGCAGTACTTC. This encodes CSVGMRGAPYEQYF.

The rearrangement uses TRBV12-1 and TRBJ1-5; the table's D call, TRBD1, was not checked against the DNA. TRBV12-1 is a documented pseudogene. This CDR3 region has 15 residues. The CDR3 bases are TGTGCCAGCAGCTCCTTCGACAGGGGCAATCAGCCCCAGCATTTT. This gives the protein CASSSFDRGNQPQHF.

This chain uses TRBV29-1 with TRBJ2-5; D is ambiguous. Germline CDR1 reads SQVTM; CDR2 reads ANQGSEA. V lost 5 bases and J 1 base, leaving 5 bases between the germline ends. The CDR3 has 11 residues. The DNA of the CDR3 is TGCAGCGTTCGACCCCAAGAGACCCAGTACTTC. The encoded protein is CSVRPQETQYF.

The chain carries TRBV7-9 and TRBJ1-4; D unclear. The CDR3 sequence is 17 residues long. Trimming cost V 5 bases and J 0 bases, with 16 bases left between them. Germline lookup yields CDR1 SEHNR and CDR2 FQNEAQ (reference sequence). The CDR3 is CASSPPGDWATNEKLFF. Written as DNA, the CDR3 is TGTGCCAGCAGCCCCCCAGGTGATTGGGCAACTAATGAAAAACTGTTTTTT.

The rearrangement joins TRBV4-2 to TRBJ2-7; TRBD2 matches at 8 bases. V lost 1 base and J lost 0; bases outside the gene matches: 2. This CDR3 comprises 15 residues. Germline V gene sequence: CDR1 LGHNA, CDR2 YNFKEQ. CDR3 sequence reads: CASSQVAGSSYEQYF. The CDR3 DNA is TGTGCCAGCAGCCAAGTAGCGGGAAGCTCCTACGAGCAGTACTTC.

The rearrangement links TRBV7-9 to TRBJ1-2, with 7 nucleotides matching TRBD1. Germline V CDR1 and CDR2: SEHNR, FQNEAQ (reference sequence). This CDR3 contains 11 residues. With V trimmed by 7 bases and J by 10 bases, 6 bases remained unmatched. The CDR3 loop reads CASTAQGYYTF. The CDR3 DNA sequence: TGTGCCAGCACTGCACAGGGGTACTACACCTTC.

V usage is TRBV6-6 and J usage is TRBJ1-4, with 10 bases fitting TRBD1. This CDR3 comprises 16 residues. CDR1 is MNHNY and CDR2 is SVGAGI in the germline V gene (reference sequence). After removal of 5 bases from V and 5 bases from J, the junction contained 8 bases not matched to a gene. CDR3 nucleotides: TGTGCCAGCAGTCGAACAGGGGACAGGGGAAATGAAAAACTGTTTTTT. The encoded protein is CASSRTGDRGNEKLFF.

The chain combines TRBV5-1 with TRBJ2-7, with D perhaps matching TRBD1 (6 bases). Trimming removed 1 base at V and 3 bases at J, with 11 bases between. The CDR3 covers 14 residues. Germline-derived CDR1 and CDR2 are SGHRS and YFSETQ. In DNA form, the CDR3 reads TGCGCCAGCAGCTTGTCACAGGGCAACTACGAGCAGTACTTC. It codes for CASSLSQGNYEQYF.

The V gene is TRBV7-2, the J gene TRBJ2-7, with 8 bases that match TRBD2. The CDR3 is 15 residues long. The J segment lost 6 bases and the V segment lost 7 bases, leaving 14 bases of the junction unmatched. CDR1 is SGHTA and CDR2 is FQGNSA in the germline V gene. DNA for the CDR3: TGTGCCAGCAACATTCTGCCGGGACTAGATGCCGAGCAGTACTTC. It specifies CASNILPGLDAEQYF.

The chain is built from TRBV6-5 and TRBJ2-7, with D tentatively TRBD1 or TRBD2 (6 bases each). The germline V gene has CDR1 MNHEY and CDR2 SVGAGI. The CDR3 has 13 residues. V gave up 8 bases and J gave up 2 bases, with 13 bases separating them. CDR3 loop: CASAKGGTYEQYF. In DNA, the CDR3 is TGTGCCAGCGCCAAGGGGGGTACCTACGAGCAGTACTTC.

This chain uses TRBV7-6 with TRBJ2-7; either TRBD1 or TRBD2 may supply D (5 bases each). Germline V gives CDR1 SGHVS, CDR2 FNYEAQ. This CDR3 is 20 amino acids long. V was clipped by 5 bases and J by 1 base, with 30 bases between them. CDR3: CASSRNLLTKPGRPSYEQYF. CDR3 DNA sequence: TGTGCCAGCAGCCGAAACCTCCTTACAAAACCGGGACGACCTTCCTACGAGCAGTACTTC. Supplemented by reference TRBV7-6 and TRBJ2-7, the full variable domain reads GAGVSQSPRYKVTKRGQDVALRCDPISGHVSLYWYRQALGQGPEFLTYFNYEAQQDKSGLPNDRFSAERPEGSISTLTIQRTEQRDSAMYRCASSRNLLTKPGRPSYEQYFGPGTRLTVT.

The CDR3: CASGTRDSRMNEQFF. CDR3 coding DNA: TGTGCCAGTGGAACCCGGGACTCCCGAATGAATGAGCAGTTCTTC. This sequence joins TRBV19 and TRBJ2-1, with D perhaps TRBD2 (6 bases). V was shortened by 8 bases and J by 7 bases, with 21 bases between the two germline ends. The germline V gene encodes CDR1 LNHDA and CDR2 SQIVND (reference sequence). The CDR3 has 15 amino acids.

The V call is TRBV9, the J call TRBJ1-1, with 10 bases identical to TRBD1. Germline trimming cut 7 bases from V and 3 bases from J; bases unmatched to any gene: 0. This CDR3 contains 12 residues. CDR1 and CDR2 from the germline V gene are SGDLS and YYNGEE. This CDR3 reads CASGTGDTEAFF. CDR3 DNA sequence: TGTGCCAGCGGGACAGGGGACACTGAAGCTTTCTTT.

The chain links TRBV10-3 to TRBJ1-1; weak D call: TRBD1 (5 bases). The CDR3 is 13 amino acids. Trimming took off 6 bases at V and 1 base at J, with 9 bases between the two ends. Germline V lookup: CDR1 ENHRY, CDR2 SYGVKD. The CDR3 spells CAISLQENTEAFF. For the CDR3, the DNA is TGTGCCATCAGCCTACAGGAGAACACTGAAGCTTTCTTT.

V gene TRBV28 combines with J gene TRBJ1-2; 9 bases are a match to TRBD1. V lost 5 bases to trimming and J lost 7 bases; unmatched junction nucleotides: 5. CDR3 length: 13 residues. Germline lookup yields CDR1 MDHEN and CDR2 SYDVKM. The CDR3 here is CASSLQGALGYTF. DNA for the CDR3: TGTGCCAGCAGTCTACAGGGGGCACTTGGCTACACCTTC.

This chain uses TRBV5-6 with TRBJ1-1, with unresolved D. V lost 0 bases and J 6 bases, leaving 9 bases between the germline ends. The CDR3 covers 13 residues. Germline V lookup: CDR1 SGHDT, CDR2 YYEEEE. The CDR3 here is CASSLGRGAEAFF. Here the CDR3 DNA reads TGTGCCAGCAGCTTGGGTCGTGGGGCTGAAGCTTTCTTT.

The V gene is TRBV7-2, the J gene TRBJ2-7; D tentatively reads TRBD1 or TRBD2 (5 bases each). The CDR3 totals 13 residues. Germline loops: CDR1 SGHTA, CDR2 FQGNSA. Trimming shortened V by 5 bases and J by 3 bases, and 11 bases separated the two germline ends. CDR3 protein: CASSPGRGYEQYF. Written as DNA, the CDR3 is TGTGCCAGCAGCCCGGGACGCGGCTACGAGCAGTACTTC.

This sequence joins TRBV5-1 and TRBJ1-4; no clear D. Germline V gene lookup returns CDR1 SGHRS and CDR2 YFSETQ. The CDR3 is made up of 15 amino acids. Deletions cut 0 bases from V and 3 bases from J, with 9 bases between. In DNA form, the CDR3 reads TGCGCCAGCAGCTTGGGGGCGGCTTCTAATGAAAAACTGTTTTTT. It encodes CASSLGAASNEKLFF.

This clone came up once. The CDR3 here is CAWSWGQRANYGYTF. DNA of the CDR3: TGTGCCTGGAGTTGGGGACAGCGAGCTAACTATGGCTACACCTTC. The chain employs TRBV30 and TRBJ1-2; 7 nucleotides align to TRBD1. The CDR3 covers 15 residues. V was clipped by 2 bases and J by 0 bases; unmatched bases: 6. Germline V gene sequence: CDR1 GTSNPN, CDR2 SVGIG (reference sequence). The whole variable domain, remainder taken from reference TRBV30 and TRBJ1-2, is SQTIHQWPATLVQPVGSPLSLECTVEGTSNPNLYWYRQAAGRGLQLLFYSVGIGQISSEVPQNLSASRPQDRQFILSSKKLLLSDSGFYLCAWSWGQRANYGYTFGSGTRLTVV.

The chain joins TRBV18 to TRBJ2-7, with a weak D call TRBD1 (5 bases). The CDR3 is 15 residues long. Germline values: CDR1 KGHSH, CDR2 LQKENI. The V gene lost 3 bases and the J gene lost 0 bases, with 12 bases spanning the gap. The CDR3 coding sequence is TGTGCCAGCTCACCGTCAGGGATAAGCTCCTACGAGCAGTACTTC. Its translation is CASSPSGISSYEQYF.

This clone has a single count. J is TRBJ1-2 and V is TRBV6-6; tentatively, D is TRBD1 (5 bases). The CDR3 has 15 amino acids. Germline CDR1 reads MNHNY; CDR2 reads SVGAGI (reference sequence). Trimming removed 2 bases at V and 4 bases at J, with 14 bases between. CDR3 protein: CASSYTTAEGYGYTF. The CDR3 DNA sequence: TGTGCCAGCAGTTACACGACAGCCGAGGGCTATGGCTACACCTTC.

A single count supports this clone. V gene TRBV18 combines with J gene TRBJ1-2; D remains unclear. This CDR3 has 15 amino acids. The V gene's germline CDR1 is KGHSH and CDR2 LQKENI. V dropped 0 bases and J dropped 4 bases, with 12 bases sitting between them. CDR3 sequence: CASSPPGSEGYGYTF. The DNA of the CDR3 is TGTGCCAGCTCACCACCCGGTAGCGAAGGCTATGGCTACACCTTC. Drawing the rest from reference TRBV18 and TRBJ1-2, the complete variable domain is NAGVMQNPRHLVRRRGQEARLRCSPMKGHSHVYWYRQLPEEGLKFMVYLQKENIIDESGMPKERFSAEFPKEGPSILRIQQVVRGDSAAYFCASSPPGSEGYGYTFGSGTRLTVV.

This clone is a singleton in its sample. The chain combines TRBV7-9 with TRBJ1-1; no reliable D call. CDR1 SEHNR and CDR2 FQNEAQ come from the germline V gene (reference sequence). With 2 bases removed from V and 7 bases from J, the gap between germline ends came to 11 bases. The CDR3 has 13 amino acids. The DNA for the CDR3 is TGTGCCAGCAGCTTAAATGGTGCCGGTGAAGCTTTCTTT. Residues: CASSLNGAGEAFF.

The CDR3 coding sequence is TGTGCCAGCAGCTTAGATCATGTCAGGGGGTCCAATGAGCAGTTCTTC. This codes for CASSLDHVRGSNEQFF. The chain combines TRBV11-2 with TRBJ2-1; TRBD1 agrees at 7 bases. There are 16 residues in the CDR3. Germline V gene data show CDR1 as SGHAT and CDR2 as FQNNGV. The J segment lost 6 bases and the V segment lost 0 bases, leaving 8 bases of the junction unmatched.

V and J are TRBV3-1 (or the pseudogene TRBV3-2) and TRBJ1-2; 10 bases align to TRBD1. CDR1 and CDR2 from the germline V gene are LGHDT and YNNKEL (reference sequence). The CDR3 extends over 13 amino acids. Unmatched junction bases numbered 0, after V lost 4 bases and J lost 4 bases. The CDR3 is CASSRTGGYGYTF. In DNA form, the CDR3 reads TGTGCCAGCAGCCGGACAGGGGGCTATGGCTACACCTTC.

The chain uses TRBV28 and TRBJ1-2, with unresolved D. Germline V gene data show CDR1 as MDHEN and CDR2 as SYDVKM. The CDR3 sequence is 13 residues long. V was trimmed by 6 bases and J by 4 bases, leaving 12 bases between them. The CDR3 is CASRPGLPYGYTF. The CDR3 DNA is TGTGCCAGCAGGCCCGGCCTACCCTATGGCTACACCTTC.